The 17 T cell receptor beta chains below were found in one sample sequenced in a study of T cells in women clearing cervical HPV infection. The table came from immunoSEQ multiplex PCR; TCRdb's copy has only in-frame clones and leaves some out. The table lists fewer than 30,000 clones. The specimen sequenced was blood buffy coat. The receptors here all came from a woman aged 18 to 75 with a cervical HPV16 infection that either progressed to CIN3+ or cleared (not recorded which).

Details on this clone: The CDR3 end is not reached by the read, which stops 3 residues before it; the germline J gene fills it in. The rearrangement uses TRBV18 and TRBJ1-2; 11 bases line up with TRBD1. Germline V CDR1 and CDR2: KGHSH, LQKENI. This CDR3 has 15 residues. CDR3 bases read: TGTGCCAGCTCCTCTCGGACAGGGGGCTACAATGAC. This gives the protein CASSSRTGGYND. The whole CDR3 region reads CASSSRTGGYNDYTF. The variable domain in full, completed from reference TRBV18 and TRBJ1-2, reads NAGVMQNPRHLVRRRGQEARLRCSPMKGHSHVYWYRQLPEEGLKFMVYLQKENIIDESGMPKERFSAEFPKEGPSILRIQQVVRGDSAAYFCASSSRTGGYNDYTFGSGTRLTVV.

The CDR3 loop reads CASSLRGRQQETQYF. Incomplete CDR3 DNA: TGCGCCAGCAGCCTTCGCGGGAGACAACAAGAGACC. The chain employs TRBV4-1 and TRBJ2-5, with TRBD2 identical over 7 bases. Coverage ceases 3 residues before the CDR3 finishes, and the germline J gene fills in the end. Germline CDR1 and CDR2: MGHRA and YSYEKL. V lost 4 bases to trimming and J lost 2 bases; unmatched junction nucleotides: 7. There are 15 residues in the CDR3.

Details on this clone: The read is 3 residues too short to cover the CDR3 end, so that end is filled in from the germline J gene. The chain carries TRBV5-1 and TRBJ1-5; D is uncertain. Germline V gene sequence: CDR1 SGHRS, CDR2 YFSETQ. CDR3 length: 14 residues. Trimming took 2 bases from V and 2 from J, leaving 8 bases between them. CDR3 in amino acids: CASSFDGGNQPQHF. The CDR3 DNA, read in part, is TGCGCCAGCAGCTTCGACGGGGGCAATCAGCCC.

In regard to this clone: The read is 3 residues too short to cover the CDR3 end, so that end is filled in from the germline J gene. This rearrangement joins TRBV11-3 to TRBJ1-2; D is undetermined. The CDR3 is 13 residues long. Germline CDR1 reads SGHNT; CDR2 reads YENEEA. CDR3 sequence reads: CASSLDLEGGYTF. The CDR3 DNA, read in part, is TGTGCCAGCAGCTTAGATCTGGAGGGCGGC. Filled out from reference TRBV11-3 and TRBJ1-2, the complete variable domain reads EAGVVQSPRYKIIEKKQPVAFWCNPISGHNTLYWYLQNLGQGPELLIRYENEEAVDDSQLPKDRFSAERLKGVDSTLKIQPAELGDSAVYLCASSLDLEGGYTFGSGTRLTVV.

The DNA read from the CDR3 is TGTGCCAGCAGCTCACGGACGACTAGCGGGAGGGCCCTCAATGAG. Protein product: CASSSRTTSGRALNE. The entire CDR3 sequence reads CASSSRTTSGRALNEQFF. The chain employs TRBV7-8 and TRBJ2-1; 14 positions match TRBD2. The read stops 3 residues short of the end of the CDR3; the missing end is completed from the germline J gene. V lost 4 bases, J lost 6 bases, and 11 bases stayed unmatched. From germline, CDR1 is SGHVS and CDR2 FQNEAQ. The CDR3 is made up of 18 amino acids.

With respect to this clone: The CDR3 goes on 3 residues after the read ends, and that part is filled in from the germline J gene. The chain is built from TRBV19 and TRBJ1-1; 7 bases map to TRBD1. V was pared by 5 bases and J by 6 bases, with 12 bases of the junction left unmatched. Germline values: CDR1 LNHDA, CDR2 SQIVND (reference sequence). This CDR3 is 15 amino acids long. CDR3: CASSLGGSGNAEAFF. The covered CDR3 bases are TGTGCCAGTAGTCTAGGGGGCTCCGGCAACGCTGAA.

In the case of this clone: One junction end disagrees with the germline gene, perhaps due to a read error. The CDR3 goes on 3 residues after the read ends, and that part is filled in from the germline J gene. V usage is TRBV19 and J usage is TRBJ2-3, with TRBD2 matching over 10 bases. This CDR3 region has 15 residues. Germline CDR1 and CDR2: LNHDA and SQIVND (reference sequence). The CDR3 reads CASSINLAGAETQYF. CDR3 DNA (partial): TGTGCCAGTAGTATCAATCTAGCGGGAGCAGAGACG.

With regard to this clone: Read coverage stops 3 residues before the CDR3 terminus; the germline J gene supplies the remainder. The rearrangement links TRBV30 to TRBJ1-2, with TRBD1 matching over 8 bases. CDR3 size: 12 residues. V lost 7 bases and J lost 4; bases outside the gene matches: 5. Germline-derived CDR1 and CDR2 are GTSNPN and SVGIG (reference sequence). The DNA read from the CDR3 is TGTGCCTTTCGGACAGGGCTCTATGGC. Encoded protein: CAFRTGLYG. The whole CDR3 protein reads CAFRTGLYGYTF.

On this clone: The read ends 3 residues early relative to the CDR3; the germline J gene fills the gap. This chain uses TRBV7-9 with TRBJ2-3; possible D gene TRBD2, 5 bases. CDR1 and CDR2 from the germline V gene are SEHNR and FQNEAQ (reference sequence). The CDR3 extends over 15 amino acids. Between the trimmed V and J ends, which lost 0 bases and 2 bases, there was a span of 9 bases. The CDR3 DNA, read in part, is TGTGCCAGCAGCTTAGCTCCGACTAACACAGATACG. Amino acid sequence: CASSLAPTNTDT. The full CDR3 protein reads CASSLAPTNTDTQYF.

Concerning this clone itself: The observed sequence ends 3 residues before the CDR3 terminus, with the missing tail filled in from the germline J gene. V is TRBV19 and J is TRBJ2-3; maybe TRBD1 (6 bases). This CDR3 is built from 13 residues. Germline loops: CDR1 LNHDA, CDR2 SQIVND (reference sequence). This CDR3 is CASSPGTQGTQYF. CDR3 bases read: TGTGCCAGTAGTCCCGGTACCCAGGGGACG. Full variable domain (outside the CDR3, taken from reference TRBV19 and TRBJ2-3): DGGITQSPKYLFRKEGQNVTLSCEQNLNHDAMYWYRQDPGQGLRLIYYSQIVNDFQKGDIAEGYSVSREKKESFPLTVTSAQKNPTAFYLCASSPGTQGTQYFGPGTRLTVL.

Points on this clone: The sequence runs out 3 residues before the end of the CDR3; the remainder is reconstructed from the germline J gene. The V gene is TRBV19, the J gene TRBJ1-2; TRBD1 aligns across 7 bases. The CDR3 totals 15 residues. With V trimmed by 0 bases and J by 5 bases, 6 bases remained unmatched. Germline V gene sequence: CDR1 LNHDA, CDR2 SQIVND (reference sequence). CDR3 protein: CASSIDQTGRYGYTF. Partial CDR3 DNA: TGTGCCAGTAGTATAGATCAGACAGGGAGGTATGGC.

For this clone: The observed sequence ends 3 residues before the CDR3 terminus, with the missing tail filled in from the germline J gene. The J gene is TRBJ2-5, the V gene TRBV2; D not resolved. Deletions cut 7 bases from V and 4 bases from J, with 16 bases between. This CDR3 is 14 amino acids long. The germline gives CDR1 SNHLY, CDR2 FYNNEI. The CDR3 sequence: CASTPTTVGETQYF. CDR3 DNA, as far as it was read: TGTGCCAGCACCCCCACTACGGTGGGAGAGACC.

In regard to this clone: Read coverage stops 3 residues before the CDR3 terminus; the germline J gene supplies the remainder. V gene TRBV19 combines with J gene TRBJ2-4, with a tentative D call TRBD2 (6 bases). The CDR3 covers 14 residues. Germline V gene lookup returns CDR1 LNHDA and CDR2 SQIVND (reference sequence). CDR3 region: CASIPQGGVYGQYF. Partial CDR3 DNA: TGTGCCAGTATCCCTCAGGGAGGTGTCTATGGT. The full variable domain, completed using reference TRBV19 and TRBJ2-4, is DGGITQSPKYLFRKEGQNVTLSCEQNLNHDAMYWYRQDPGQGLRLIYYSQIVNDFQKGDIAEGYSVSREKKESFPLTVTSAQKNPTAFYLCASIPQGGVYGQYFGAGTRLSVL.

For this clone: The read falls 3 residues short of the CDR3 end, and the missing part is taken from the germline J gene. J is TRBJ1-2 and V is TRBV7-2; D uncertain. The CDR3 totals 12 residues. The germline gives CDR1 SGHTA, CDR2 FQGNSA. CDR3 bases read: TGTGCCAGCAGCTTAACCAAAAACATC. Its protein product is CASSLTKNI. The complete CDR3 protein is CASSLTKNIYTF.

About this clone: The read falls 3 residues short of the CDR3 end, and the missing part is taken from the germline J gene. This sequence joins TRBV5-1 and TRBJ2-2, with D possibly TRBD1 on 6 matching bases. CDR1 SGHRS and CDR2 YFSETQ come from the germline V gene. The CDR3 length is 14 residues. CDR3 region: CASSPGTTNEKLFF. The DNA read from the CDR3 is TGCGCCAGCAGCCCCGGGACAACGAATGAAAAG.

As for this clone: The read ends 3 residues before the CDR3 terminus; that terminus is restored from the germline J gene. V and J are TRBV14 and TRBJ2-1; no clear D gene. The V end lost 2 bases, the J end lost 2 bases, and 16 bases lay between the germline ends. Germline V lookup: CDR1 SGHDN, CDR2 FVKESK. CDR3 length: 17 amino acids. CDR3 sequence: CASSQTVGYHPYNEQFF. The CDR3 bases that were read are TGTGCCAGCAGCCAAACCGTAGGGTATCACCCCTACAATGAG.

As concerns this clone: The read ends 3 residues early relative to the CDR3; the germline J gene fills the gap. The chain recombines TRBV19 with TRBJ2-1; 8 nucleotides align to TRBD2. The germline CDR1 and CDR2 sequences are LNHDA and SQIVND (reference sequence). V dropped 6 bases and J dropped 5; count of bases not matched to a gene: 12. There are 16 residues in the CDR3. The CDR3 sequence is CASSSHGETSDNEQFF. The covered CDR3 bases are TGTGCCAGTAGCTCCCATGGAGAGACTAGCGACAATGAG. The variable domain in full, completed from reference TRBV19 and TRBJ2-1, reads DGGITQSPKYLFRKEGQNVTLSCEQNLNHDAMYWYRQDPGQGLRLIYYSQIVNDFQKGDIAEGYSVSREKKESFPLTVTSAQKNPTAFYLCASSSHGETSDNEQFFGPGTRLTVL.